The 21 T cell receptor beta chains presented below share a single source sample, sequenced in a study of T cell changes during pregnancy in multiple sclerosis (dated by TCRdb to about 2019). Receptors were amplified or captured by the immunoSEQ multiplex PCR assay. Here the immuneACCESS table is served through TCRdb, limited to in-frame sequences with V and J called. Missing clones are a known gap in these copies; in checked studies unresolved V genes cover under half, and the rest lacks a known reason. For this sample the table gives more than 80,000 clones, of which 90% to 95% were detected only once. The ten largest clones add up to 0.85% to 1.2% of the sample. The sample in question was peripheral blood, obtained in the second trimester of pregnancy. The receptors come from a female donor with multiple sclerosis, enrolled in a pregnancy study.

This clone was found once. The chain employs TRBV7-9 and TRBJ2-7, with 13 bases that match TRBD2. The CDR3 sequence is 15 residues long. The V and J ends lost 5 bases and 7 bases, in that order; junction bases with no gene match: 8. Germline values: CDR1 SEHNR, CDR2 FQNEAQ (reference sequence). In nucleotides, the CDR3 is TGTGCCAGCAGCGAGGGACTAGCGGGAACGGGGGAGCAGTACTTC. Translated: CASSEGLAGTGEQYF.

This clone was observed once. The J gene is TRBJ1-2, the V gene TRBV5-8, with D perhaps matching TRBD1 (6 bases). Between the trimmed V and J ends, which lost 3 bases and 4 bases, there was a span of 16 bases. There are 15 residues in the CDR3. Per germline, CDR1 SGHTS and CDR2 YDEGEE. CDR3 nucleotide sequence: TGTGCCAGCAGCTCCACGGGACAAGCTTTCTATGGCTACACCTTC. Protein sequence: CASSSTGQAFYGYTF.

The V gene is TRBV19, the J gene TRBJ1-1; possible D gene TRBD1, 5 bases. V lost 1 base, J lost 6 bases, and 18 bases lay in between. CDR3 length: 16 amino acids. CDR1 and CDR2 (germline): LNHDA, SQIVND (reference sequence). CDR3 sequence: CASSIANTPGYAEAFF. Here the CDR3 DNA reads TGTGCCAGTAGTATAGCAAACACCCCAGGGTATGCTGAAGCTTTCTTT. Full variable domain (remainder filled in from reference TRBV19 and TRBJ1-1): DGGITQSPKYLFRKEGQNVTLSCEQNLNHDAMYWYRQDPGQGLRLIYYSQIVNDFQKGDIAEGYSVSREKKESFPLTVTSAQKNPTAFYLCASSIANTPGYAEAFFGQGTRLTVV.

The genes are TRBV27 and TRBJ2-5; D perhaps matches TRBD1 (5 bases). Germline CDR1 and CDR2: MNHEY and SMNVEV (reference sequence). The CDR3 consists of 14 residues. V was pared by 6 bases and J by 1 base, with 12 bases between. The CDR3 sequence: CASSRVAPQETQYF. Here the CDR3 DNA reads TGTGCCAGCAGCAGGGTGGCCCCCCAAGAGACCCAGTACTTC.

This rearrangement joins TRBV27 to TRBJ2-2, with 7 bases fitting TRBD2. Germline V gives CDR1 MNHEY, CDR2 SMNVEV (reference sequence). CDR3 size: 14 residues. Trimming at V came to 2 bases and at J to 5 bases, leaving 2 bases not matched to a gene. CDR3 amino acids: CASSLKRGTGELFF. The CDR3 bases are TGTGCCAGCAGTTTAAAGCGGGGTACCGGGGAGCTGTTTTTT.

This clone came up once. The chain couples TRBV7-9 to TRBJ2-1; TRBD2 is a possible D gene (6 bases). The germline V gene encodes CDR1 SEHNR and CDR2 FQNEAQ (reference sequence). The CDR3 sequence is 13 residues long. V lost 1 base and J 6 bases, leaving 7 bases between the germline ends. The CDR3 reads CASSLEGGNEQFF. The CDR3 nucleotides read TGTGCCAGCAGCTTAGAGGGAGGCAATGAGCAGTTCTTC.

V gene TRBV5-1 combines with J gene TRBJ2-1, with D maybe TRBD1 (6 bases). V was cut by 1 base and J by 6 bases, with 8 bases left in between. CDR1 and CDR2 (germline): SGHRS, YFSETQ. The CDR3 sequence is 13 residues long. The CDR3 bases are TGCGCCAGCAGCTTGCCGGACAGCAATGAGCAGTTCTTC. It translates to CASSLPDSNEQFF.

The rearrangement links TRBV7-6 to TRBJ2-2; D is undetermined. Trimming stripped 1 base from V and 0 bases from J, with 9 bases between. Germline V gives CDR1 SGHVS, CDR2 FNYEAQ. CDR3 length equals 16 residues. CDR3 bases: TGTGCCAGCAGCTTAGACACCGTTACGAACACCGGGGAGCTGTTTTTT. Encoded protein: CASSLDTVTNTGELFF.

Here the CDR3 DNA reads TGTGCCAGCAGCTCCATAGCGGGAGTTAGGAATGAGCAGTTCTTC. It codes for CASSSIAGVRNEQFF. The V gene is TRBV7-3, the J gene TRBJ2-1, with TRBD2 matching 9 bases. The length of the CDR3 is 15 residues. CDR1 is SGHTA, CDR2 FQGTGA, per germline. With 4 bases clipped from V and 7 bases from J, the junction kept 8 bases outside the gene matches.

The V and J genes are TRBV28 and TRBJ2-5; TRBD2 aligns across 7 bases. The CDR3 length is 17 residues. Germline CDR1 reads MDHEN; CDR2 reads SYDVKM. V gave up 3 bases and J gave up 2 bases; unmatched junction bases: 12. The CDR3 region has the DNA TGTGCCAGCAGTTTCCCCCTAGTGGGCGGGGGACAAGAGACCCAGTACTTC. Translating it yields CASSFPLVGGGQETQYF.

This chain connects TRBV5-1 to TRBJ2-3, with 8 bases matching TRBD1. Germline CDR1 reads SGHRS; CDR2 reads YFSETQ. The CDR3 has 14 amino acids. V trimming: 0 bases; J trimming: 5 bases; junction bases outside the gene matches: 2. The DNA for the CDR3 is TGCGCCAGCAGCTTGGGGACAGGGTTAGATACGCAGTATTTT. It codes for CASSLGTGLDTQYF. Drawing the rest from reference TRBV5-1 and TRBJ2-3, the complete variable domain is KAGVTQTPRYLIKTRGQQVTLSCSPISGHRSVSWYQQTPGQGLQFLFEYFSETQRNKGNFPGRFSGRQFSNSRSEMNVSTLELGDSALYLCASSLGTGLDTQYFGPGTRLTVL.

The chain links TRBV7-9 to TRBJ1-1; no definite D call. CDR3 length: 14 residues. V lost 5 bases and J 1 base, leaving 11 bases between the germline ends. Germline CDR1 is SEHNR and CDR2 is FQNEAQ (reference sequence). The CDR3 nucleotides read TGTGCCAGCAGCCCCTCTTCCCCGAACACTGAAGCTTTCTTT. This gives the protein CASSPSSPNTEAFF.

CDR3 amino acids: CASSTGVAVSYEQYF. The CDR3 DNA is TGTGCCAGTAGTACCGGAGTAGCGGTATCCTACGAGCAGTACTTC. The chain recombines TRBV19 with TRBJ2-7, with D possibly being TRBD2 (6 bases). Germline loops: CDR1 LNHDA, CDR2 SQIVND (reference sequence). The V and J ends lost 4 bases and 1 base respectively, with 14 bases between them. There are 15 residues in the CDR3.

The chain carries TRBV25-1 and TRBJ2-2; 10 nucleotides agree with TRBD1. V shed 2 bases and J 4 bases; nucleotides not matched to a gene: 7. Germline CDR1 MGHDK, CDR2 SYGVNS. There are 17 residues in the CDR3. CDR3 coding DNA: TGTGCCAGCAGTGAAACGGGACAGGGGTTTGGCACCGGGGAGCTGTTTTTT. Protein: CASSETGQGFGTGELFF.

A note on this clone: The junction does not match germline at one end; this may be a read error. The chain has TRBV13 and TRBJ1-2, with no clear D. CDR3 length equals 14 residues. Germline-derived CDR1 and CDR2 are PRHDT and FYEKMQ (reference sequence). The CDR3 loop is CANSPRGLDYGYTF. DNA of the CDR3: TGTGCCAACAGCCCCCGAGGCCTTGACTATGGCTACACCTTC.

CDR3 DNA: TGTGCCAGCAGCAAACGAATGGGACTAGCGGGGGCGGTGCCCTACAATGAGCAGTTCTTC. This encodes CASSKRMGLAGAVPYNEQFF. The chain has TRBV2 and TRBJ2-1, with 14 bases aligning to TRBD2. CDR1 and CDR2 (germline): SNHLY, FYNNEI. The CDR3 covers 20 residues. J gave up 2 bases and V 6 bases, and 15 bases lay outside the gene matches.

The chain links TRBV27 to TRBJ2-7, with D perhaps matching TRBD1 (6 bases). Looked up from germline, CDR1 is MNHEY and CDR2 is SMNVEV (reference sequence). The CDR3 loop spans 14 amino acids. The V end was cut by 5 bases, the J end by 4 bases, with 15 bases between. The CDR3 DNA reads TGTGCCAGCAGTGCTCGACAGGTTCCTTACGAGCAGTACTTC. This encodes CASSARQVPYEQYF.

The chain combines TRBV4-3 with TRBJ2-5, with a weak D call TRBD1 (6 bases). The germline CDR1 and CDR2 sequences are LGHNA and YSLEER. This CDR3 spans 13 amino acids. Deletions cut 4 bases from V and 1 base from J, with 7 bases between. CDR3 in DNA: TGCGCCAGCAGCCGGACAGTCCAAGAGACCCAGTACTTC. Translation gives CASSRTVQETQYF.

The V and J genes are TRBV18 and TRBJ1-1, with 7 bases lining up with TRBD1. CDR1 is KGHSH and CDR2 is LQKENI in the germline V gene. The CDR3 extends over 15 amino acids. The V gene end was trimmed by 3 bases and the J gene end by 1 base; junction bases not matched to a gene: 5. The CDR3, as DNA: TGTGCCAGCTCACCTACAGGGGCCGAGAACACTGAAGCTTTCTTT. It translates to CASSPTGAENTEAFF.

DNA of the CDR3: TGTGCCAGCAGCTTAGGGTTAGAAAAACTGTTTTTT. This codes for CASSLGLEKLFF. The chain recombines TRBV13 with TRBJ1-4; D call uncertain. The germline gives CDR1 PRHDT, CDR2 FYEKMQ (reference sequence). Trimming removed 0 bases from V and 8 bases from J, with 4 bases in between. This CDR3 is 12 amino acids long. The whole variable domain, filled in from reference TRBV13 and TRBJ1-4, reads AAGVIQSPRHLIKEKRETATLKCYPIPRHDTVYWYQQGPGQDPQFLISFYEKMQSDKGSIPDRFSAQQFSDYHSELNMSSLELGDSALYFCASSLGLEKLFFGSGTQLSVL.

The V gene is TRBV28, the J gene TRBJ1-1; 7 bases fit TRBD1. Germline CDR1 is MDHEN and CDR2 is SYDVKM. The length of the CDR3 is 15 residues. J gave up 5 bases and V 4 bases, and 10 bases lay outside the gene matches. The CDR3, as DNA: TGTGCCAGCAGTTCAACTCGACAGGGACGGACTGAAGCTTTCTTT. It encodes CASSSTRQGRTEAFF.